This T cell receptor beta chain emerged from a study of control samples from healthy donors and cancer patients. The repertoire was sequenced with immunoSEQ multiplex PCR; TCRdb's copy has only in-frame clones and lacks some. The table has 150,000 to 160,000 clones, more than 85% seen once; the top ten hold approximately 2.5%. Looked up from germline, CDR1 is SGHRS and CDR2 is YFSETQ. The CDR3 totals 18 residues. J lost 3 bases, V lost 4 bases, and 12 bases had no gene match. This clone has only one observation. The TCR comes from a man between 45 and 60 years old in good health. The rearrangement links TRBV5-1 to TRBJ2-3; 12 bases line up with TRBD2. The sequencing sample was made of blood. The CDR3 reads CASSLPSGRASGTDTQYF. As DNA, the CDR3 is TGCGCCAGCAGCCTCCCTAGCGGGAGGGCCTCGGGAACAGATACGCAGTATTTT.